This entry concerns a single T cell receptor beta chain. The antigen is unknown. Use of 60 Vbeta and 13 Jbeta primers characterized the PCR. Clones were read by immunoSEQ multiplex PCR, and TCRdb kept only the in-frame ones, dropping some. This sample has approximately 220,000 clones, with approximately 82% found just once. This sample was included in a study of cytomegalovirus exposure and HLA in healthy donors. Study as a whole: Assignment to the Caucasian-associated ancestry cluster applied to less than 85% of the approximately 370 genotyped donors.

Germline values: CDR1 MNHNS, CDR2 SASEGT. The CDR3 consists of 14 residues. Study results and caveats: A later examination showed that TCR association rates differed by HLA locus, with DRB1 most and HLA-C fewest. Segments of the TCR beta V type were, in most cases, productive about 87% or about 30% of the time in an earlier analysis.

The gene calls are TRBV6-1 and TRBJ2-5; 12 bases match TRBD2. The closer fit of TRBJ2-7 to the DNA end suggests the J call may be wrong. The sample taken for sequencing was PBMCs. The sequence came from a man aged 18 to 29 in good health and CMV-seronegative. The CDR3: CASTPRLAGDEQYF. The CDR3 DNA follows: TGTGCCAGCACCCCAAGACTAGCGGGAGACGAGCAGTACTTC.